This TCR beta chain derives from a study of human T cells and chemical hapten exposure (dated by TCRdb to the early 2020s). Describing the broader study: Libraries were pooled for sequencing, and variation in per-sample TCR yields was attributed mainly to small differences in library volumes within the pool. The study tracked peripheral blood TCR repertoire changes in vivo during primary and secondary sensitization to the hapten diphenylcyclopropenone (DPC) in alopecia patients.

The germline V gene (reference sequence) specifies MNHEY as CDR1 and SMNVEV as CDR2. From its cysteine to its phenylalanine, the CDR3 spans 15 amino acids. The entry retains the CDR3 DNA only, 45 bases that are in frame from base 1. The V end gives up 8 bases and the J end 0 bases, leaving 6 bases in the junction not matched to a gene. On the study overall, not on this receptor specifically: The number of TCRs above 1 in 1000 frequency did not change with DPC sensitization; there was no evidence of global repertoire structure alterations. Repeated subsampling changed both the strength of the expansion versus patch-test correlation and the threshold at which that correlation became significant.

Total RNA was isolated from unfractionated whole blood collected in Tempus Blood RNA tubes. As TCR sequencing controls, 4 or 5 healthy volunteers were used, with blood taken at day 0, 2 weeks and 6 weeks. During library preparation, unique molecular identifiers were attached to individual cDNA molecules so that TCRs could be counted in a quantitative, reproducible way. From each blood RNA sample, both TCR alpha and TCR beta chains were sequenced. The authors processed their data as follows. A median of about 87,000 TCRs per sample was observed, with a range of about 23,224 to 690,600. The Decombinator software suite was used to annotate the V, J and CDR3 of the TCR reads. To make PS versus PT1 abundance plots, every sample was subsampled to the same number of TCRs (28,000). TCRs were defined as expanded if absent before sensitization and observed at least eight times at the 2-week time point. TCRdb itself trimmed the public reads at Q25 with fastp, ran MiXCR and retained productive beta chains. Rows merge per CDR3 protein into single entries with the most common DNA and genes. These V and J calls derive from TCRdb rather than the authors' analysis. The sample data list about 120,000 distinct CDR3 sequences, and over 7.5% of these were observed just once. 1.4% of the sample rests with the top ten.

The table lists this clonotype with a few counts. Its specific antigen is unknown. Base quality data are lacking; no much larger clone is found one base away. Input material: whole blood. The clonotype originates from a human donor in good health. Some clones in this sample may be carry-over from other donors' samples. Donor details come from another sample of the same person, matched by shared clones. The chain is assembled from TRBV27 and TRBJ1-5, with 8 central nucleotides matching TRBD1. The DNA sequence reads TGTGCCAGCGCTGGGGACAGGCATAGCAATCAGCCCCAGCATTTT. Its protein product is CASAGDRHSNQPQHF.